The T cell receptor beta chain under discussion was sequenced for a study of regulatory T cells in long-lasting Graves disease. Building of the TCR beta libraries involved iRepertoire HTBI primers and Arm-PCR of CDR3 regions. TCRdb used MiXCR to reprocess the multiplex PCR reads, holding one entry per CDR3 protein. The table lists over 500,000 distinct CDR3 sequences, around 15% of them singletons. This clonotype was seen a handful of times. As yet, its antigen is unknown. Whole-study results and caveats: Fewer public clonotypes were shared by new patients (roughly 910) than by persistent patients (around 2,800).

CDR3 length: 14 residues. The germline CDR1 and CDR2 sequences are DFQATT and SNEGSKA (reference sequence). Trimming removed 5 bases at V and 0 bases at J, with 8 bases between. Time point of the sample: newly diagnosed GD, antithyroid drugs for less than 3 months. PBMCs were the source of the RNA used for TCR sequencing. The same specimen was also included in a second study, on T cells in Graves' hyperthyroidism and ophthalmopathy.

The sequence was collected from a man aged 18 to 30 with Graves disease. The V and J genes are TRBV20-1 and TRBJ2-6; D may be TRBD1 (6 bases). The source material was peripheral blood mononuclear cells (PBMCs), sampled at new diagnosis, from a patient treated with antithyroid drugs. The CDR3 loop is CSAGGSSGANVLTF. The CDR3 DNA follows: TGCAGTGCTGGGGGCAGCTCTGGGGCCAACGTCCTGACTTTC.